The TCR beta chain described here comes from a study of tumor and adjacent non-tumor tissue in lung cancer. Study-level background: Histology: 12 adenocarcinoma, 2 squamous cell carcinoma, 1 small cell lung cancer.

As to this clonotype: Antigen specificity is unknown.

The library came from three nested PCR rounds adapted from ARM-PCR protocols. TCRdb ran MiXCR on the multiplex PCR reads and lists one entry per CDR3 protein. The table includes roughly 65,000 distinct CDR3 sequences, about 61% detected once. This CDR3 has 15 amino acids. Germline V gene data show CDR1 as SGHAT and CDR2 as FQNNGV. Study-wide results and limits: Shorter survival was associated with higher TCR diversity in tumors. TCR diversity was significantly greater in tumor than normal lung tissue.

This sample's RNA came from whole unsorted tissue. Material: lung tumor tissue. The TCR sequence derives from a man in his fifties or sixties with non-small cell lung cancer. The rearrangement links TRBV11-2 to TRBJ2-5; D is perhaps TRBD2 (7 bases). The CDR3 reads CTGSSLAGAGWAQYF. The CDR3, as DNA: TGTACCGGCAGCTCCCTTGCGGGGGCGGGTTGGGCCCAGTACTTC.